This TCR beta chain was captured by sequencing in a study of cytomegalovirus exposure and HLA in healthy donors. Overall study: Early released data had tens of millions of unique TCRs, all coming from HLA-typed donors. Overall study findings and caveats: Generally TCR sequences proved uncommon, though certain public TCRs appeared in numerous donors. In a later analysis, TCR beta V- and J-gene trimming showed a link to a missense DCLRE1C variant.

Regarding this clone: The antigen remains unidentified.

Primers for the PCR totalled 60 Vbeta and 13 Jbeta. Sequencing was performed with immunoSEQ multiplex PCR; in TCRdb, only in-frame clones are kept and a portion is missing. The repertoire holds 200,000 to 250,000 clones, with about four fifths as singletons. Germline V gene sequence: CDR1 MGHDK, CDR2 SYGVNS. The V end lost 3 bases, the J end lost 1 base, and 8 bases lay between the germline ends. CDR3 size: 14 residues. This chain uses TRBV25-1 with TRBJ2-3; D remains unclear. The origin of this receptor is a man in his thirties or forties in good health and CMV-seronegative. The sample consisted of PBMCs. The CDR3 bases are TGTGCCAGCAGTGAGAGTTTTGGCACAGATACGCAGTATTTT. Its protein is CASSESFGTDTQYF.